These 9 T cell receptor beta chains came from one sample sequenced in a study of blood T cell repertoires in COVID-19. Sequencing was performed with immunoSEQ multiplex PCR; in TCRdb, only in-frame clones are kept and a portion is missing. This table holds some 72,000 clones, around nine tenths found once. Sequencing was carried out using peripheral blood. Receptor source: a man aged 50 to 59 with active or convalescent COVID-19.

The V and J genes are TRBV29-1 and TRBJ2-3; D not certain. The CDR3 spans 11 residues. Trimming removed 5 bases at V and 6 bases at J, with 9 bases between. The germline CDR1 and CDR2 sequences are SQVTM and ANQGSEA. The CDR3 DNA follows: TGCAGCGTTCAGAACAGCGATACGCAGTATTTT. Encoded protein: CSVQNSDTQYF.

As regards this clone: This CDR3 is also generated by other DNA sequences in the sample. V gene TRBV19 combines with J gene TRBJ1-1, with no clear D. The CDR3 covers 15 residues. V lost 0 bases and J 4 bases, leaving 12 bases between the germline ends. The germline V gene has CDR1 LNHDA and CDR2 SQIVND (reference sequence). The CDR3 protein is CASSIDPRVGTEAFF. The CDR3 DNA follows: TGTGCCAGTAGTATAGATCCTCGGGTGGGCACTGAAGCTTTCTTT.

The rearrangement links TRBV3-1 (or the pseudogene TRBV3-2) to TRBJ2-3; 8 bases agree with TRBD1. The CDR3 length is 16 residues. Trimming took 4 bases from V and 2 from J; bases not matched to a gene: 8. Germline CDR1 is LGHDT and CDR2 is YNNKEL (reference sequence). CDR3 nucleotides: TGTGCCAGCAGCCCTGGGGCAGGGGGCACCACAGATACGCAGTATTTT. Encoded protein: CASSPGAGGTTDTQYF.

The chain recombines TRBV28 with TRBJ1-2, with 8 bases aligning to TRBD1. The ends lost 6 bases at V and 2 bases at J; junction bases unmatched: 5. This CDR3 comprises 14 residues. The V gene's germline CDR1 is MDHEN and CDR2 SYDVKM. This CDR3 reads CASRSGQENYGYTF. CDR3 coding DNA: TGTGCCAGCAGGTCGGGACAGGAGAACTATGGCTACACCTTC.

This clone was seen more than once but under ten times. This rearrangement joins TRBV2 to TRBJ1-5, with 8 bases aligning to TRBD1. This CDR3 region has 13 residues. Germline values: CDR1 SNHLY, CDR2 FYNNEI. The V and J ends lost 4 bases and 6 bases, in that order; junction bases with no gene match: 2. CDR3 protein: CASSGTGFQPQHF. The CDR3 DNA reads as TGTGCCAGCAGTGGGACAGGGTTTCAGCCCCAGCATTTT.

Written as DNA, the CDR3 is TGCGCCAGCAGCCAAGATCGGACAGTAAACTATGGCTACACCTTC. This codes for CASSQDRTVNYGYTF. The chain couples TRBV4-3 to TRBJ1-2; D is perhaps TRBD1 (6 bases). Germline values: CDR1 LGHNA, CDR2 YSLEER. The CDR3 extends over 15 amino acids. Trimming removed 0 bases at V and 2 bases at J, with 10 bases between.

This chain links TRBV5-4 with TRBJ2-1, with 11 bases aligning to TRBD2. The V and J ends lost 3 bases and 2 bases, in that order; junction bases with no gene match: 1. The CDR3 covers 15 residues. From germline, CDR1 is SGHNT and CDR2 YYREEE (reference sequence). CDR3: CASSYSGGAYNEQFF. In DNA, the CDR3 is TGTGCCAGCAGCTATAGCGGGGGGGCCTACAATGAGCAGTTCTTC.

Only a few counts were recorded for this clone. It is unclear where the CDR3 begins or ends on the DNA, so no DNA is shown, and the CDR3 is as TCRdb lists it. The chain employs TRBV18 and TRBJ2-3; the D segment call TRBD2 is taken from the table without a DNA check. Per the germline V gene, CDR1 is KGHSH and CDR2 is LQKENI. The CDR3 length is 16 residues, termini included. The CDR3 is CASSPPRVAAEIRSIF.

The rearrangement joins TRBV5-1 to TRBJ2-2; D ambiguous. CDR1 SGHRS and CDR2 YFSETQ come from the germline V gene. The V end lost 4 bases, the J end lost 0 bases, and 13 bases lay between the germline ends. The CDR3 sequence is 16 residues long. The chain's CDR3 is CASSETRPANTGELFF. The CDR3 DNA is TGCGCCAGCAGCGAGACCAGGCCCGCGAACACCGGGGAGCTGTTTTTT.